The entry below gives a single TCR beta chain sequence along with its context. This sample was taken from a study of blood T cell repertoires in COVID-19. Study-level information: Italy, Spain and the United States were the sources of the convalescent and acute COVID-19 samples. PBMCs, B-cell-depleted T cells, or T cells were the source of the cDNA or gDNA that made up the material.

As handled by the study authors: The authors estimated nucleated cell counts from reference gene primer amplification. Data came from immunoSEQ multiplex PCR; TCRdb stores just in-frame clones and leaves some out. Clone size and the V and J calls come from that table; the DNA yielded D and trimming. This table holds 200,000 to 250,000 clones, more than 70% found once. The clonotype originates from a man older than 75 with acute or convalescent COVID-19. Sequencing was carried out using peripheral blood.

In DNA form, the CDR3 reads TGTGCCAGCAGCTTATGGGGGGGCATCACTGAAGCTTTCTTT. The encoded protein is CASSLWGGITEAFF. This chain joins TRBV7-8 and TRBJ1-1; weak D call: TRBD1 (6 bases). The CDR3 is 14 amino acids. Deletions cut 2 bases from V and 4 bases from J, with 11 bases between. Germline CDR1 SGHVS, CDR2 FQNEAQ.